A single sample gave rise to the 32 T cell receptor beta chains below, sequenced in a study of cytomegalovirus exposure and HLA in healthy donors. The primer mix had 60 Vbeta and 13 Jbeta primers. The data were produced by immunoSEQ multiplex PCR, yet TCRdb's version contains in-frame clones alone and is incomplete. The table shows around 140,000 clones, with over 60% occurring only once. The sample taken for sequencing was PBMCs. Every receptor here comes from a female donor in good health and CMV-seropositive.

V is TRBV27 and J is TRBJ2-2; D may be TRBD1 (7 bases). Germline loops: CDR1 MNHEY, CDR2 SMNVEV (reference sequence). V dropped 3 bases and J dropped 7 bases, with 15 bases sitting between them. The CDR3 contains 15 residues. The CDR3, as DNA: TGTGCCAGCAGTTTTCACCAGGGGGGTTTCGGGGAGCTGTTTTTT. This gives the protein CASSFHQGGFGELFF.

This clone was picked up one time. The V call is TRBV7-3, the J call TRBJ2-7; TRBD2 matches 7 bases. Germline V gene sequence: CDR1 SGHTA, CDR2 FQGTGA. There are 17 residues in the CDR3. The trim removed 1 base at V and 3 bases at J, leaving 12 bases unmatched. DNA of the CDR3: TGTGCCAGCAGCTTAAATTGGGCCGGGACTAAAGACTACGAGCAGTACTTC. Translating gives CASSLNWAGTKDYEQYF.

The rearrangement uses TRBV6-6 and TRBJ2-7, with 12 nucleotides matching TRBD2. The CDR3 covers 15 residues. CDR1 and CDR2 from the germline V gene are MNHNY and SVGAGI (reference sequence). With 6 bases clipped from V and 3 bases from J, the junction kept 6 bases outside the gene matches. CDR3 nucleotides: TGTGCCAGCAGAACTACTAGCGGGGGGATCTACGAGCAGTACTTC. Its translation is CASRTTSGGIYEQYF.

V usage is TRBV7-2 and J usage is TRBJ2-1; TRBD2 aligns across 7 bases. This CDR3 has 13 amino acids. Trimming removed 5 bases from V and 8 bases from J; junction bases left unmatched: 6. Germline-derived CDR1 and CDR2 are SGHTA and FQGNSA. Here the CDR3 DNA reads TGTGCCAGCAGCCCTGGACTAGGTCATGAGCAGTTCTTC. Translating gives CASSPGLGHEQFF.

V gene TRBV2 combines with J gene TRBJ1-5; D possibly corresponds to TRBD1 (6 bases). This CDR3 spans 15 amino acids. Germline V gives CDR1 SNHLY, CDR2 FYNNEI. V was cut by 6 bases and J by 0 bases, with 12 bases left in between. The CDR3 sequence is CASRLDRYSNQPQHF. CDR3 DNA: TGTGCCAGCAGATTGGACAGATATAGCAATCAGCCCCAGCATTTT.

The chain joins TRBV5-4 to TRBJ2-1, with a possible D match to TRBD1 (6 bases). Per germline, CDR1 SGHNT and CDR2 YYREEE (reference sequence). The length of the CDR3 is 15 residues. Between the trimmed V and J ends, which lost 3 bases and 3 bases, there was a span of 13 bases. The CDR3, as DNA: TGTGCCAGCAGCTCACAGGACAGAAACTACAATGAGCAGTTCTTC. It yields the protein CASSSQDRNYNEQFF.

This rearrangement joins TRBV9 to TRBJ2-7, with 11 nucleotides matching TRBD1. From germline, CDR1 is SGDLS and CDR2 YYNGEE. The length of the CDR3 is 16 residues. V gave up 4 bases and J gave up 4 bases; unmatched junction bases: 10. This CDR3 is CASSPRDRGARYEQYF. DNA of the CDR3: TGTGCCAGCAGCCCCCGGGACAGGGGGGCCCGGTACGAGCAGTACTTC.

The sample holds a few counts of this clone. The chain uses TRBV18 and TRBJ2-3; 8 positions match TRBD2. Per the germline V gene, CDR1 is KGHSH and CDR2 is LQKENI. CDR3 length: 14 residues. V dropped 6 bases and J dropped 4; count of bases not matched to a gene: 6. The CDR3 DNA reads TGTGCCAGCTCCCTCCGGACTAGCCCAGATACGCAGTATTTT. This translates into CASSLRTSPDTQYF. The whole variable domain, filled in from reference TRBV18 and TRBJ2-3, reads NAGVMQNPRHLVRRRGQEARLRCSPMKGHSHVYWYRQLPEEGLKFMVYLQKENIIDESGMPKERFSAEFPKEGPSILRIQQVVRGDSAAYFCASSLRTSPDTQYFGPGTRLTVL.

The gene calls are TRBV19 and TRBJ2-1; 7 nucleotides match TRBD2. CDR3 length: 14 amino acids. Trimming took 7 bases from V and 5 from J; bases not matched to a gene: 8. CDR1 and CDR2 (germline): LNHDA, SQIVND (reference sequence). In DNA form, the CDR3 reads TGTGCCAGTACCACAACGGGAGGTAACAATGAGCAGTTCTTC. Protein sequence: CASTTTGGNNEQFF.

The genes are TRBV25-1 and TRBJ2-2, with D maybe TRBD2 (6 bases). This CDR3 contains 16 residues. Germline CDR1 MGHDK, CDR2 SYGVNS. Trimming took 6 bases from V and 0 from J, leaving 14 bases between them. CDR3 DNA sequence: TGTGCCAGCAGCGTAGTAGCGGCCACGAACACCGGGGAGCTGTTTTTT. Protein sequence: CASSVVAATNTGELFF.

In this sample, this clone turned up a few times. The J gene is TRBJ2-2, the V gene TRBV14, with D possibly matching TRBD2 (5 bases). Germline CDR1 is SGHDN and CDR2 is FVKESK. CDR3 length: 16 amino acids. V was cut by 1 base and J by 5 bases, with 14 bases left in between. CDR3 sequence reads: CASSQGGAVSTGELFF. CDR3 DNA sequence: TGTGCCAGCAGCCAAGGGGGAGCGGTAAGTACCGGGGAGCTGTTTTTT. Full variable domain (remainder filled in from reference TRBV14 and TRBJ2-2): EAGVTQFPSHSVIEKGQTVTLRCDPISGHDNLYWYRRVMGKEIKFLLHFVKESKQDESGMPNNRFLAERTGGTYSTLKVQPAELEDSGVYFCASSQGGAVSTGELFFGEGSRLTVL.

In this sample, this clone turned up once. V and J are TRBV7-6 and TRBJ2-2; D is perhaps TRBD2 (6 bases). V lost 5 bases to trimming and J lost 9 bases, with 16 bases between them. Germline-derived CDR1 and CDR2 are SGHVS and FNYEAQ. The CDR3 has 14 amino acids. CDR3 region: CASSPSRRGWELFF. The CDR3 bases are TGTGCCAGCAGCCCCAGTAGGCGGGGTTGGGAGCTGTTTTTT.

By sample share, this clone is medium-sized (0.01 to 0.1%). The chain employs TRBV7-9 and TRBJ1-1; TRBD1 agrees at 7 bases. V shed 5 bases, J shed 1 base, and the junction held 4 bases outside the gene matches. Per germline, CDR1 SEHNR and CDR2 FQNEAQ (reference sequence). CDR3 length: 14 residues. CDR3 amino acids: CASSLGQTNTEAFF. In DNA form, the CDR3 reads TGTGCCAGCAGCCTGGGACAGACGAACACTGAAGCTTTCTTT.

V gene TRBV6-5 combines with J gene TRBJ2-7, with TRBD1 identical over 8 bases. J gave up 0 bases and V 6 bases, and 4 bases lay outside the gene matches. CDR3 length: 14 residues. The germline V gene has CDR1 MNHEY and CDR2 SVGAGI. CDR3 in DNA: TGTGCCAGCAGACGGACAGGGAGCTCCTACGAGCAGTACTTC. It codes for CASRRTGSSYEQYF.

About this clone: Other nucleotide sequences in the sample specify the same CDR3. V is TRBV27 and J is TRBJ1-6; 10 positions match TRBD1. The CDR3 has 15 residues. Germline assignment: CDR1 MNHEY and CDR2 SMNVEV (reference sequence). V lost 3 bases and J lost 10; bases outside the gene matches: 6. In DNA, the CDR3 is TGTGCCAGCAGTTTGTCCGGGACAGGGGTCTCACCCCTCCACTTT. Translation gives CASSLSGTGVSPLHF.

The CDR3 DNA follows: TGTGCCAGCATCCCGTCCCAACGAGCCGGGGAGCTGTTTTTT. Translated, it gives CASIPSQRAGELFF. The chain recombines TRBV11-3 with TRBJ2-2; D is uncertain. Germline V gives CDR1 SGHNT, CDR2 YENEEA. The CDR3 totals 14 residues. The germline V and J ends were trimmed by 7 bases and 6 bases, with 15 bases remaining between them.

V and J are TRBV2 and TRBJ2-2; D perhaps matches TRBD1 (5 bases). Trimming stripped 7 bases from V and 3 bases from J, with 9 bases between. This CDR3 has 13 residues. Germline loops: CDR1 SNHLY, CDR2 FYNNEI. This CDR3 reads CASNPRDTGELFF. CDR3 nucleotides: TGTGCCAGCAACCCCAGGGACACCGGGGAGCTGTTTTTT.

V usage is TRBV19 and J usage is TRBJ1-2; D gene unclear. V was cut by 6 bases and J by 7 bases, with 9 bases left in between. Germline values: CDR1 LNHDA, CDR2 SQIVND (reference sequence). CDR3 length: 11 residues. The CDR3 is CASRVGGGYTF. The CDR3 DNA follows: TGTGCCAGTAGGGTGGGAGGTGGCTACACCTTC. The whole variable domain, remainder taken from reference TRBV19 and TRBJ1-2, is DGGITQSPKYLFRKEGQNVTLSCEQNLNHDAMYWYRQDPGQGLRLIYYSQIVNDFQKGDIAEGYSVSREKKESFPLTVTSAQKNPTAFYLCASRVGGGYTFGSGTRLTVV.

There are a few counts of this clone. The chain links TRBV5-1 to TRBJ2-6; D is undetermined. This CDR3 comprises 14 residues. The germline gives CDR1 SGHRS, CDR2 YFSETQ. The V end was cut by 5 bases, the J end by 2 bases, with 8 bases between. DNA of the CDR3: TGCGCCAGCAGATCAACAGCTGGGGCCAACGTCCTGACTTTC. Encoded protein: CASRSTAGANVLTF.

The chain combines TRBV23-1 with TRBJ2-5, with a possible D match to TRBD1 (5 bases). TRBV23-1 is designated an ORF whose function remains uncertain. V lost 7 bases and J lost 3, with 9 bases in between. The CDR3 runs 12 residues. The CDR3 loop reads CASKRQKETQYF. CDR3 nucleotides: TGCGCCAGCAAGCGACAGAAAGAGACCCAGTACTTC.

The DNA of the CDR3 is TGTGCCAGCAGCTTAGGCGGGGCCAGCTCCTACGAGCAGTACTTC. This codes for CASSLGGASSYEQYF. The chain recombines TRBV7-2 with TRBJ2-7; D possibly corresponds to TRBD2 (6 bases). V was clipped by 1 base and J by 0 bases, with 10 bases between them. Germline V CDR1 and CDR2: SGHTA, FQGNSA. This CDR3 contains 15 residues.

The V call is TRBV6-4, the J call TRBJ2-1; 11 bases are shared with TRBD2. V lost 6 bases and J lost 7; bases outside the gene matches: 8. Germline assignment: CDR1 MRHNA and CDR2 SNTAGT. The CDR3 contains 15 residues. The CDR3 nucleotides read TGTGCCAGCAGCGCGACTAGCGGGACTCAAAATGAGCAGTTCTTC. Its protein is CASSATSGTQNEQFF.

The rearrangement uses TRBV30 and TRBJ1-1, with a tentative D call TRBD1 (5 bases). Germline V CDR1 and CDR2: GTSNPN, SVGIG (reference sequence). V dropped 1 base and J dropped 4 bases, with 13 bases sitting between them. This CDR3 contains 14 residues. CDR3 in DNA: TGTGCCTGGAGTGAAGCAGGGAAGACCACTGAAGCTTTCTTT. Translation: CAWSEAGKTTEAFF.

This chain links TRBV6-1 with TRBJ2-3; 8 bases are shared with TRBD1. Germline V CDR1 and CDR2: MNHNS, SASEGT. The CDR3 sequence is 15 residues long. V lost 5 bases, J lost 0 bases, and 4 bases stayed unmatched. The CDR3 protein is CASSSQGASTDTQYF. The CDR3 DNA follows: TGTGCCAGCAGTTCTCAGGGGGCAAGCACAGATACGCAGTATTTT.

The genes are TRBV2 and TRBJ1-6, with 7 bases that match TRBD1. CDR3 length equals 17 residues. Germline V CDR1 and CDR2: SNHLY, FYNNEI. Trimming removed 2 bases from V and 3 bases from J; junction bases left unmatched: 7. CDR3 sequence (DNA): TGTGCCAGCAGTGAATCTCCCGGGACAGTCTATAATTCACCCCTCCACTTT. Protein: CASSESPGTVYNSPLHF.

The J gene is TRBJ2-2, the V gene TRBV5-1; 8 bases align to TRBD1. The CDR3 loop spans 15 amino acids. The J segment lost 0 bases and the V segment lost 4 bases, leaving 2 bases of the junction unmatched. Looked up from germline, CDR1 is SGHRS and CDR2 is YFSETQ. CDR3 in amino acids: CASSTGQANTGELFF. CDR3 sequence (DNA): TGCGCCAGCAGCACGGGACAGGCGAACACCGGGGAGCTGTTTTTT.

The chain employs TRBV11-3 and TRBJ2-3; D is unresolved. The length of the CDR3 is 14 residues. CDR1 is SGHNT, CDR2 YENEEA, per germline. The germline V and J ends were trimmed by 1 base and 1 base, with 6 bases remaining between them. This chain's CDR3 is CASSLGVGTDTQYF. The CDR3 nucleotides read TGTGCCAGCAGCTTAGGAGTGGGCACAGATACGCAGTATTTT.

Comments on this clone: Germline is not matched at one junction end, which may reflect a read error. The rearrangement uses TRBV7-9 and TRBJ1-6; 9 nucleotides match TRBD1. This CDR3 contains 15 residues. CDR1 is SEHNR and CDR2 is FQNEAQ in the germline V gene (reference sequence). CDR3 DNA sequence: TGTTCCAGCAGCTTTCCGGGACAGGGTGTTGTGGCCCTCCACTTT. Its translation is CSSSFPGQGVVALHF.

A few counts support this clone. This chain uses TRBV5-6 with TRBJ2-2; D not certain. From germline, CDR1 is SGHDT and CDR2 YYEEEE. The CDR3 runs 15 residues. Trimming shortened V by 3 bases and J by 0 bases, and 9 bases separated the two germline ends. The CDR3 nucleotides are TGTGCCAGCAGCTCGGTACCCACGAACACCGGGGAGCTGTTTTTT. The encoded protein is CASSSVPTNTGELFF.

This sequence joins TRBV27 and TRBJ1-6; D may be TRBD1 (6 bases). Germline V gene data show CDR1 as MNHEY and CDR2 as SMNVEV (reference sequence). Trimming pared 3 bases from V and 6 bases from J, leaving 9 bases between. The CDR3 is made up of 14 amino acids. The CDR3 DNA follows: TGTGCCAGCAGTTTCGGACAGCCTAATTCACCCCTCCACTTT. This translates into CASSFGQPNSPLHF.

This clone appeared a single time. The chain combines TRBV19 with TRBJ1-6; TRBD1 is a possible D gene (5 bases). Per the germline V gene, CDR1 is LNHDA and CDR2 is SQIVND (reference sequence). The CDR3 sequence is 15 residues long. V was pared by 3 bases and J by 5 bases, with 11 bases between. The CDR3 nucleotides read TGTGCCAGTAGTATCTTTTCAGGGAATAATTCACCCCTCCACTTT. Residues: CASSIFSGNNSPLHF.

This clone was detected a few times. V and J are TRBV7-9 and TRBJ2-3, with TRBD1 matching over 8 bases. V lost 1 base to trimming and J lost 2 bases; unmatched junction nucleotides: 2. The CDR3 extends over 15 amino acids. Germline CDR1 and CDR2: SEHNR and FQNEAQ (reference sequence). CDR3: CASSLGTGITDTQYF. CDR3 DNA: TGTGCCAGCAGCTTAGGGACAGGGATCACAGATACGCAGTATTTT.